This is a list of T cell receptor beta chains from one sample in a study of shared clonotypes between healthy human individuals. TCRdb's table, derived via immunoSEQ multiplex PCR, lists solely in-frame clones and lacks some. The table lists 2 million to 2.5 million clones, roughly 95% of them singletons. Material: naive CD4+ T cells sorted from blood. These receptors all come from a young man in good health. Both conserved end residues are part of each CDR3. D genes are given only for firm matches. A row's size may be missing; if present it is once, few, many or a size class.

v_gene	d_gene	j_gene	abundance	CDR3aa	CDR3nt
TRBV11-2	.	TRBJ2-3	.	CASSSGSTDTQYF	TGTGCCAGCAGCTCAGGGAGCACAGATACGCAGTATTTT
TRBV5-1	.	TRBJ2-5	.	CASSAPQETQYF	TGCGCCAGCAGCGCCCCCCAAGAGACCCAGTACTTC
TRBV5-1	TRBD1	TRBJ2-7	.	CASRPQTGSYEQYF	TGCGCCAGCAGACCTCAGACAGGGTCCTACGAGCAGTACTTC
TRBV10-3	.	TRBJ2-7	once	CAIRARDGERDEQYF	TGTGCCATCAGGGCCCGGGACGGGGAGAGGGACGAGCAGTACTTC
TRBV27	.	TRBJ2-3	once	CASSPRPNWRSTDTQYF	TGTGCCAGCAGTCCGCGCCCCAACTGGAGAAGCACAGATACGCAGTATTTT
TRBV5-8	TRBD1	TRBJ2-7	.	CASSRRDRDSYEQYF	TGTGCCAGCAGTCGAAGGGACAGGGATTCCTACGAGCAGTACTTC
TRBV4-1	.	TRBJ2-2	.	CASSQDGKLTGELFF	TGCGCCAGCAGCCAAGATGGAAAGCTCACCGGGGAGCTGTTTTTT
TRBV28	.	TRBJ1-2	.	CASSSQPGAGYGYTF	TGTGCCAGCAGTTCCCAACCGGGGGCGGGCTATGGCTACACCTTC
TRBV14	.	TRBJ2-7	.	CASSGTYEQYF	TGTGCCAGCAGCGGTACCTACGAGCAGTACTTC
TRBV6-5	TRBD1	TRBJ2-7	.	CASSRPGQGGPEQYF	TGTGCCAGCAGTCGACCGGGACAGGGAGGACCCGAGCAGTACTTC
TRBV6-1	.	TRBJ1-2	.	CASSDPRAGNYGYTF	TGTGCCAGCAGTGACCCCAGGGCGGGAAACTATGGCTACACCTTC
TRBV11-3	.	TRBJ2-7	.	CASSLAHSSYEQYF	TGTGCCAGCAGCCTAGCGCATAGCTCCTACGAGCAGTACTTC
TRBV7-9	.	TRBJ1-1	.	CASSLNRVRLETEAFF	TGTGCCAGCAGCTTAAACAGGGTAAGATTGGAAACTGAAGCTTTCTTT
TRBV5-6	TRBD2	TRBJ2-7	.	CASSFGLADEQYF	TGTGCCAGCAGCTTCGGACTAGCGGACGAGCAGTACTTC
TRBV19	.	TRBJ2-1	.	CASTTFLGSTISYNEQFF	TGTGCCAGTACCACCTTTCTGGGTTCCACTATCTCCTACAATGAGCAGTTCTTC
TRBV7-3	TRBD1	TRBJ2-1	.	CASSRRGGTGVEQFF	TGTGCCAGCAGCCGGCGAGGGGGCACCGGGGTTGAGCAGTTCTTC
TRBV18	.	TRBJ2-7	.	CASSSSDGATYEQYF	TGTGCCAGCTCATCTTCGGACGGAGCTACCTACGAGCAGTACTTC